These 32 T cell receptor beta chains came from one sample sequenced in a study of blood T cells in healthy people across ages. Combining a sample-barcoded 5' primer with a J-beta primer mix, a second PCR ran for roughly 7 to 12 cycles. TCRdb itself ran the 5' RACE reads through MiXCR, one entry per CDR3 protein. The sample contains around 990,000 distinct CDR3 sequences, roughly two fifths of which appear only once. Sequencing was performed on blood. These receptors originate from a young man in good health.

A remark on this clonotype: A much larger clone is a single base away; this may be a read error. The CDR3 DNA follows: TGTGCCGGCAGGGGACTAGCGGGGACAGATACGCAGTATTTT. The encoded protein is CAGRGLAGTDTQYF. The rearrangement uses TRBV6-5 and TRBJ2-3; 13 nucleotides line up with TRBD2. This CDR3 has 14 residues. CDR1 and CDR2 (germline): MNHEY, SVGAGI.

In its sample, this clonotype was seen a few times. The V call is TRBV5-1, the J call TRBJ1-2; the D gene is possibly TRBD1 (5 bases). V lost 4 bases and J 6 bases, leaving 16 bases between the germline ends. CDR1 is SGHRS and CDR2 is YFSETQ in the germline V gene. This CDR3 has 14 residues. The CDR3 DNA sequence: TGCGCCAGCAGCCCGGGGCTACCTGCGGATGGCTACACCTTC. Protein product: CASSPGLPADGYTF.

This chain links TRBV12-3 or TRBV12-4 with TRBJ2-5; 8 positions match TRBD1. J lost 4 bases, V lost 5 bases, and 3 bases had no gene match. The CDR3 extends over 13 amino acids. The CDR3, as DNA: TGTGCCAGCAGTCCAGGGGGCGTAGAGACCCAGTACTTC. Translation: CASSPGGVETQYF.

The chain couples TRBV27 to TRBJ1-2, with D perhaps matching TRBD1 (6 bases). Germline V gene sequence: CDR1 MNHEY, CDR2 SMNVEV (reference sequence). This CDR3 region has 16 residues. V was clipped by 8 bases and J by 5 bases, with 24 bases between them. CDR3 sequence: CASYTPRQERPYGYTF. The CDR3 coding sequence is TGTGCCAGCTATACTCCAAGACAGGAAAGGCCATATGGCTACACCTTC.

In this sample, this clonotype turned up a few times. The chain's CDR3 is CSVEGSREAFF. The CDR3, as DNA: TGCAGCGTTGAAGGTTCTCGAGAAGCTTTCTTT. V and J are TRBV29-1 and TRBJ1-1; D not resolved. Germline V gene lookup returns CDR1 SQVTM and CDR2 ANQGSEA. The V end lost 1 base, the J end lost 8 bases, and 8 bases lay between the germline ends. The CDR3 contains 11 residues.

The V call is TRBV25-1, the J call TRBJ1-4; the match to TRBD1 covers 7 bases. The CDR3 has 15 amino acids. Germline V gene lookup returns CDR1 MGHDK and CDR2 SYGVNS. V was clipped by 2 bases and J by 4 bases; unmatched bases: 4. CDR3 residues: CASSENRGLNEKLFF. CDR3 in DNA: TGTGCCAGCAGTGAAAACAGGGGCCTTAATGAAAAACTGTTTTTT. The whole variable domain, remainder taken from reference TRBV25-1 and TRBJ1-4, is EADIYQTPRYLVIGTGKKITLECSQTMGHDKMYWYQQDPGMELHLIHYSYGVNSTEKGDLSSESTVSRIRTEHFPLTLESARPSHTSQYLCASSENRGLNEKLFFGSGTQLSVL.

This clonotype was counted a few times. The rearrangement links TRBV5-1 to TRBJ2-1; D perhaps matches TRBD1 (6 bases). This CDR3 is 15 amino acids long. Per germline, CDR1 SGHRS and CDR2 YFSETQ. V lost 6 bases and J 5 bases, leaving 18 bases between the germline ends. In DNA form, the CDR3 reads TGCGCCAGCACCTTAGGGGTTGCAGGGGACAATGAGCAGTTCTTC. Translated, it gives CASTLGVAGDNEQFF.

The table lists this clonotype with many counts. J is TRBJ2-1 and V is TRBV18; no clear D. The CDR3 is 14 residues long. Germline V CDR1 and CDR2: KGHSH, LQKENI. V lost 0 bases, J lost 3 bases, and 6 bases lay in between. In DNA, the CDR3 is TGTGCCAGCTCACCACCCGCCAACTACAATGAGCAGTTCTTC. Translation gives CASSPPANYNEQFF.

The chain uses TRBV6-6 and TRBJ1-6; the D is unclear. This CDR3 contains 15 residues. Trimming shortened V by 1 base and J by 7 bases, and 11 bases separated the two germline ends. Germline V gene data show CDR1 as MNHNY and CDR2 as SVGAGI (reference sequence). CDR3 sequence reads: CASSYFPPKNSPLHF. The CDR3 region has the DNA TGTGCCAGCAGTTACTTTCCGCCAAAGAATTCACCCCTCCACTTT.

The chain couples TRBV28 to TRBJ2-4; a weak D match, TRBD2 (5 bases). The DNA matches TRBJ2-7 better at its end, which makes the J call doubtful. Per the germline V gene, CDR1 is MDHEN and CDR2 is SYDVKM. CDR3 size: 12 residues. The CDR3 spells CASSEGVHEQYF. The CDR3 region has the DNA TGTGCCAGCAGCGAGGGAGTCCACGAGCAGTACTTC.

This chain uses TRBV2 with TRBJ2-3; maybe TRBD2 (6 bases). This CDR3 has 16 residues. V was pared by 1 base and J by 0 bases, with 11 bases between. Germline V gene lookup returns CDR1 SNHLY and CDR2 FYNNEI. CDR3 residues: CASSEGLARSTDTQYF. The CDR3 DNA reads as TGTGCCAGCAGTGAAGGCCTAGCGAGGAGCACAGATACGCAGTATTTT.

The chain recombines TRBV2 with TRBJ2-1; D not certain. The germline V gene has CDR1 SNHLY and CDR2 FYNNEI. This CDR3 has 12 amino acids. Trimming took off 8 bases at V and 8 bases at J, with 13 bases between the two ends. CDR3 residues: CASVLVMDEQFF. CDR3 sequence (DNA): TGTGCCAGCGTGTTGGTTATGGATGAGCAGTTCTTC.

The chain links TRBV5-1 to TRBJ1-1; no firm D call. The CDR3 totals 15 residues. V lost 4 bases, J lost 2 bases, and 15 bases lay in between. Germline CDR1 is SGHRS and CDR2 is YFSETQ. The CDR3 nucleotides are TGCGCCAGCAGCACCCAGGACGTCCCCAACACTGAAGCTTTCTTT. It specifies CASSTQDVPNTEAFF.

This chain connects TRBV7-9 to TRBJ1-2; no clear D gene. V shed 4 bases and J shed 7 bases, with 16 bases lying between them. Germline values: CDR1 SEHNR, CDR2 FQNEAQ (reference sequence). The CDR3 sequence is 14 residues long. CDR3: CASSSLGRLSGYTF. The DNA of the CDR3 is TGTGCCAGCAGCTCCCTGGGAAGACTCAGTGGCTACACCTTC.

The CDR3 DNA is TGTGCCAGCACCAACTTTGGGTCCGGAGCCAGGCGTGGCTACACCTTC. Amino acids: CASTNFGSGARRGYTF. The V gene is TRBV12-3 or TRBV12-4, the J gene TRBJ1-2; no reliable D call. The CDR3 runs 16 residues. V lost 7 bases and J 7 bases, leaving 25 bases between the germline ends.

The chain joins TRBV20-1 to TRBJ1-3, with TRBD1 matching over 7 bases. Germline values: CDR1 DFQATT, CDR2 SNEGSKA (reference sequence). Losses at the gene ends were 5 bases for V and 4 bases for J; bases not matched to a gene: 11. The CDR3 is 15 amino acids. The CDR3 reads CSALTTGYRGNTIYF. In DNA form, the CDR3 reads TGCAGTGCTTTAACGACAGGGTATCGAGGAAACACCATATATTTT.

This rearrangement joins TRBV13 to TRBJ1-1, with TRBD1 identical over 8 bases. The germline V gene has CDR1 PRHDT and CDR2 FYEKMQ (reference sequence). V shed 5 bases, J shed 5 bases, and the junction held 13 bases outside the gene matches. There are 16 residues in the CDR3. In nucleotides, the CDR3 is TGTGCCAGCAGCAACCCTCGACAGGGGTTGGGGACTGAAGCTTTCTTT. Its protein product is CASSNPRQGLGTEAFF.

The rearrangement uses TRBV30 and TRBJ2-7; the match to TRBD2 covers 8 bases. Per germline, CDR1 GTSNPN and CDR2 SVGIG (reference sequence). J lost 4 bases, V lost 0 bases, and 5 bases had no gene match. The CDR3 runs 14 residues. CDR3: CAWSVPSGGYEQYF. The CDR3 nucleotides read TGTGCCTGGAGTGTTCCCAGCGGGGGTTACGAGCAGTACTTC. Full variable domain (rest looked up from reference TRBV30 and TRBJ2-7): SQTIHQWPATLVQPVGSPLSLECTVEGTSNPNLYWYRQAAGRGLQLLFYSVGIGQISSEVPQNLSASRPQDRQFILSSKKLLLSDSGFYLCAWSVPSGGYEQYFGPGTRLTVT.

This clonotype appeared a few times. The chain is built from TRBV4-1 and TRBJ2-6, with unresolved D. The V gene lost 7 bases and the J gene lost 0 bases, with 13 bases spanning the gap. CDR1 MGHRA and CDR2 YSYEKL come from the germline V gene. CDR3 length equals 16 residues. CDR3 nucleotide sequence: TGCGCCAGCACCCTTCCAGTTAGCTCTGGGGCCAACGTCCTGACTTTC. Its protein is CASTLPVSSGANVLTF.

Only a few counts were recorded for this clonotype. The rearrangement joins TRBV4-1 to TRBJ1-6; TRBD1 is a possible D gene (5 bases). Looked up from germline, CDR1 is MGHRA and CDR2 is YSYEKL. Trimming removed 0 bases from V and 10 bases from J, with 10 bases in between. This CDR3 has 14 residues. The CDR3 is CASSQDRDRSPLHF. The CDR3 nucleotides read TGCGCCAGCAGCCAAGACAGGGATCGATCACCCCTCCACTTT.

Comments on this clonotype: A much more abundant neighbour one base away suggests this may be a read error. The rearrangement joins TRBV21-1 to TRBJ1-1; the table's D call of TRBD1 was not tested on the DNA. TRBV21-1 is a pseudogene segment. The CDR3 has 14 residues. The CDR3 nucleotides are TGTGCCAGCTATACAGGAACGAAGAACGCTGAAGCTTTCTTT. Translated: CASYTGTKNAEAFF.

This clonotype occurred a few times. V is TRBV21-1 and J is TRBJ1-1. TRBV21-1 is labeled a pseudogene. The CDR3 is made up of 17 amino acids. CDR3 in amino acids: CASSPPAEGRRNTEAFF. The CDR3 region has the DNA TGTGCCAGCAGCCCGCCGGCGGAGGGGAGAAGGAACACTGAAGCTTTCTTT.

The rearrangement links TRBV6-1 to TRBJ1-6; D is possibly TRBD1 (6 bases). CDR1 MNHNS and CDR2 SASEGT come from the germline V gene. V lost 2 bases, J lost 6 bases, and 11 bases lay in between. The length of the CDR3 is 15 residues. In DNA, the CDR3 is TGTGCCAGCAGTGAAATGGGGGGCGGTAATTCACCCCTCCACTTT. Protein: CASSEMGGGNSPLHF.

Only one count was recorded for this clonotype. The CDR3 spells CSVTVTNTEAFF. The CDR3 bases are TGCAGCGTAACCGTAACGAACACTGAAGCTTTCTTT. The rearrangement links TRBV29-1 to TRBJ1-1; D is undetermined. Between the trimmed V and J ends, which lost 6 bases and 1 base, there was a span of 9 bases. The CDR3 loop spans 12 amino acids. The germline gives CDR1 SQVTM, CDR2 ANQGSEA.

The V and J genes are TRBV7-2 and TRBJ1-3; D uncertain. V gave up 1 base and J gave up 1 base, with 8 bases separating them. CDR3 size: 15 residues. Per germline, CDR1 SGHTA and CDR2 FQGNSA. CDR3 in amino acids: CASSLEVVSGNTIYF. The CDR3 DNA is TGTGCCAGCAGCTTAGAAGTAGTTTCTGGAAACACCATATATTTT. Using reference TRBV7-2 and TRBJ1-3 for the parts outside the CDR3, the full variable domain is GAGVSQSPSNKVTEKGKDVELRCDPISGHTALYWYRQSLGQGLEFLIYFQGNSAPDKSGLPSDRFSAERTGGSVSTLTIQRTQQEDSAVYLCASSLEVVSGNTIYFGEGSWLTVV.

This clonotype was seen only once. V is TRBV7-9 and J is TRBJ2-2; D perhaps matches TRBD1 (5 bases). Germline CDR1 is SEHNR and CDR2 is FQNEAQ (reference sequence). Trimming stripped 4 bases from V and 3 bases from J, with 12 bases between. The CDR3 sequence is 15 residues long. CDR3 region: CASSSPRVDTGELFF. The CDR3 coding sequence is TGTGCCAGCAGCTCACCCAGGGTGGACACCGGGGAGCTGTTTTTT.

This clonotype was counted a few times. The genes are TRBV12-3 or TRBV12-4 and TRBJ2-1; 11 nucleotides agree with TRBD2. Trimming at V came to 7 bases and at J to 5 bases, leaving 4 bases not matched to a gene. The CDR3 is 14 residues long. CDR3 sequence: CASTLLAGDNEQFF. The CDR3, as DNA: TGTGCCAGCACCTTACTAGCGGGAGACAATGAGCAGTTCTTC.

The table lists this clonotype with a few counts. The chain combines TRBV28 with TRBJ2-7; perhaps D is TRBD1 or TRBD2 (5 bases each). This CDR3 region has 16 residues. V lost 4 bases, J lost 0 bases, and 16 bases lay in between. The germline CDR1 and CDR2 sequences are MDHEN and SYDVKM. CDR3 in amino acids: CASSSRRGPTSYEQYF. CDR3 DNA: TGTGCCAGCAGTTCACGTAGGGGACCCACCTCCTACGAGCAGTACTTC.

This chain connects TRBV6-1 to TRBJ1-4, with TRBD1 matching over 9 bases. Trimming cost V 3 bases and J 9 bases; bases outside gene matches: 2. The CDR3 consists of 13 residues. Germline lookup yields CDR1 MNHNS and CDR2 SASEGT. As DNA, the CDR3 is TGTGCCAGCAGTGAGGGACAGGGCAAAAAACTGTTTTTT. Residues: CASSEGQGKKLFF.

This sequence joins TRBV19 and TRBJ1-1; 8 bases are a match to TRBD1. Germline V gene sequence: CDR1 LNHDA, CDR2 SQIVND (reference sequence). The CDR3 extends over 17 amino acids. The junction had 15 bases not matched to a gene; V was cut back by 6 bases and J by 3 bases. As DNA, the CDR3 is TGTGCCAGTAGGGATGGTGCAGGGGGCGCCGAAGACACTGAAGCTTTCTTT. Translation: CASRDGAGGAEDTEAFF.

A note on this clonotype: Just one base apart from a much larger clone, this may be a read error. The CDR3 loop is CASRSAFANEKLFF. The CDR3 DNA reads TGTGCCAGCAGGTCGGCTTTCGCGAATGAAAAACTGTTTTTT. The V and J genes are TRBV2 and TRBJ1-4; D remains ambiguous. V was pared by 6 bases and J by 5 bases, with 13 bases between. The CDR3 runs 14 residues. The germline gives CDR1 SNHLY, CDR2 FYNNEI.

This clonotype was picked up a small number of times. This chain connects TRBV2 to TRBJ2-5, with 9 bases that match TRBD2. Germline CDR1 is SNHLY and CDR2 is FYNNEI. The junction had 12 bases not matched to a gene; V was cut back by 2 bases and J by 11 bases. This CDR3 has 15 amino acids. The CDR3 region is CASSENSGGPYEQYF. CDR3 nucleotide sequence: TGTGCCAGCAGTGAAAATAGCGGGGGCCCTTATGAGCAGTACTTC.